The clone carrying this TCR beta chain turned up a few times. What it binds is not known. V lost 4 bases to trimming and J lost 5 bases; unmatched junction nucleotides: 5. CDR1 DFQATT and CDR2 SNEGSKA come from the germline V gene (reference sequence). This CDR3 region has 14 residues. The data are from a study of human T cells and chemical hapten exposure. Notes on the study in general: DPC sensitization produced no change in TCRs with frequency above 1 in 1000.

Library preparation tagged each individual cDNA molecule with a unique molecular identifier. In the authors' workflow: Samples ranged from about 23,224 to 690,600 TCRs, with a median of approximately 100,000. MiXCR was run by TCRdb on the RACE reads, yielding one entry per CDR3 protein. TCRdb, not the original authors, processed these V and J calls. The sample carries fewer than 400,000 distinct CDR3 sequences, about 7% recorded once. Time point in this sample: patch test 1, 2 weeks after DPC sensitization. Treatment specified: therapeutic diphenylcyclopropenone sensitization with weekly scalp DPC. Each donor was an alopecia patient between 18 and 70 years of age who qualified for DPC.

V is TRBV20-1 and J is TRBJ2-4; the match to TRBD1 covers 10 bases. The TCR sequence derives from a young woman with alopecia areata. Some clones in this sample may be carry-over from other donors' samples. Sequenced here: whole blood, sampled in connection with sensitization to the hapten diphenylcyclopropenone (DPC). CDR3 nucleotide sequence: TGCAGTGCTACCCGGGACAGGGGAGAAAACATTCAGTACTTC. Amino acid sequence: CSATRDRGENIQYF.